This entry describes one T cell receptor (beta chain). Its specificity is not known. TCRdb used MiXCR to reprocess the 5' RACE reads, holding one entry per CDR3 protein. The sample contains 400,000 to 500,000 distinct CDR3 sequences, more than 15% of which appear only once. Germline V CDR1 and CDR2: MNHNY, SVGAGI (reference sequence). The CDR3 spans 13 residues. Trimming removed 2 bases at V and 8 bases at J, with 9 bases between. This sample is part of a study of T-cell memory formation after mild COVID-19. Overall study results and limits: Memory from before infection featured some responding clones, which suggests cross-reactive memory joined.

Sequenced sample: PBMCs or a T cell subset sorted from them (not recorded which). The chain joins TRBV6-6 to TRBJ2-2; D may be TRBD1 (5 bases). The source of this sequence is a man between 18 and 29 years old who had mild COVID-19 (a few samples of this study predate the infection). Cell type and time point are not known. DNA of the CDR3: TGTGCCAGCAGTTACACAGGCGGAGGGGAGCTGTTTTTT. This gives the protein CASSYTGGGELFF.